Sequencing of this TCR beta chain was carried out in a study of PD-L1 blockade in urothelial cancer. Across the study: Male sex and bladder-origin urothelial cancer were recorded for twenty-five of 29 patients. The patients had undergone anywhere from 0 to 3 prior chemotherapy regimens.

Time point indicated: peripheral blood 6 weeks after treatment start. The number of samples from each patient was between 1 and 8, taken pretreatment and on-treatment. This clone has a single count. Profiling relied on immunoSEQ multiplex PCR, and the TCRdb table lists in-frame clones only, not all of them. The sample has about 130,000 clones; more than 70% are singletons. Germline assignment: CDR1 SGHTA and CDR2 FQGNSA. The CDR3 extends over 15 amino acids. Trimming cost V 4 bases and J 5 bases, with 17 bases left between them. The specimen comprised PBMCs, sampled around atezolizumab (anti-PD-L1) treatment. This chain uses TRBV7-2 with TRBJ1-1, with TRBD1 as a possible D gene (6 bases). This sequence originates from a man between 50 and 59 years old with urothelial cancer. CDR3 sequence reads: CASSSSLLQGTEAFF. For the CDR3, the DNA is TGTGCCAGCAGCTCTTCCTTATTGCAGGGGACTGAAGCTTTCTTT.